This T cell receptor beta chain stems from a study of blood T cell repertoires in COVID-19. Enrollees, roughly 18 to 90 years old, lived in 25 or so US areas. In assigning cohorts, the study relied on participant-reported clinical history. Symptom resolution, clearance, or two negative PCRs marked the recovered donors of Cohort 3. This CDR3 contains 16 residues. Germline V gene data show CDR1 as SNHLY and CDR2 as FYNNEI. V was clipped by 4 bases and J by 1 base, with 15 bases between them. Sequencing used immunoSEQ multiplex PCR; TCRdb keeps in-frame clones, though not all of them. The sample yields roughly 200,000 clones, about 88% seen once.

This receptor was identified in a woman aged 25 to 39 who had recovered from COVID-19. The chain has TRBV2 and TRBJ2-3; D may be TRBD2 (7 bases). The sample taken for sequencing was PBMCs or T cells enriched from blood (not recorded which). The CDR3 bases are TGTGCCAGCAGTGGGGTACAGGGAGGGGGCACAGATACGCAGTATTTT. Its protein product is CASSGVQGGGTDTQYF.